This T cell receptor (beta chain) stems from a study of blood T cell repertoires in COVID-19. On the study more broadly: Samples of COVID-19 (acute and convalescent) were obtained from the United States, Italy and Spain. Sources were T cells, B-cell-depleted T cells, or PBMCs; the material itself was cDNA or gDNA.

Per the authors' pipeline: Estimation of nucleated cell counts was performed using reference gene primer amplification. TCRdb's table, derived via immunoSEQ multiplex PCR, lists solely in-frame clones and lacks some. V, J and clone size are taken as reported in that table, and D and trimming were inferred from the DNA itself. The sample lists 230,000 or so clones; around 83% were seen once. The source is a woman between 40 and 55 years old who had recovered from COVID-19. The material sequenced was peripheral blood.

CDR3 loop: CASSKGTGVNTEAFF. DNA of the CDR3: TGTGCCAGCAGTAAAGGGACAGGAGTGAACACTGAAGCTTTCTTT. The chain uses TRBV2 and TRBJ1-1; 8 nucleotides match TRBD1. Germline CDR1 is SNHLY and CDR2 is FYNNEI. With 5 bases clipped from V and 0 bases from J, the junction kept 5 bases outside the gene matches. The CDR3 spans 15 residues.